The present T cell receptor beta chain was sequenced within a study of cytomegalovirus exposure and HLA in healthy donors. As for the study in general: HLA-typed donors contributed 80 million to 85 million unique TCRs, which were held in an early data release. Study-level findings and limits: It emerged from a later analysis that several of the most significant clusters appeared to be linked to common viral pathogens. After further analysis at a later stage, 16,951 TCR beta sequences were associated with HLA alleles at 0.05 false discovery rate.

This CDR3 spans 13 amino acids. The PCR contained 60 Vbeta and 13 Jbeta primers. TCRdb's copy holds only in-frame clones and misses some; the assay was immunoSEQ multiplex PCR. The sample contains around 110,000 clones, 55% to 65% of which appear only once. Concerning this clone itself: Its antigen is not known.

This TCR was recovered from a woman between 35 and 50 years old in good health and CMV-seropositive. Sequenced: PBMCs. The rearrangement joins TRBV21-1 to TRBJ2-3; TRBD2 is taken as the D call from the table, unchecked against the DNA. TRBV21-1 is designated a pseudogene. As DNA, the CDR3 is TGTGCCAGCAGCGGAAGGCGGACAGATACGCAGTATTTT. Its translation: CASSGRRTDTQYF.